The 16 T cell receptor delta chains given below trace back to one sample, sequenced in a study of fetal and pediatric gammadelta thymocytes (dated by TCRdb to between 2021 and 2022). Sequencing relied on an Illumina MiSeq. Public reads were reanalyzed in TCRdb with CATT, and rows carrying the same DNA were merged afterwards. Present in this sample are some 170 delta-chain clones, 9% to 10% of which were seen just once. 98% of the sample is taken by the ten largest. Sequenced sample: Vgamma9Vdelta2 gamma-delta T cells from the thymus. The cell subset or site tag for this specimen amounts to: sorted CD3+gammadeltaTCR+Vgamma9+Vdelta2+ thymocytes. Receptors originate from a child who underwent cardiac surgery and was recorded as healthy.

This clone came up a few times. With only one base between it and a far larger clone, this is likely a read error. The V call is TRDV2, the J call TRDJ1; 13 bases are shared with TRDD3. This CDR3 has 19 amino acids. With 6 bases clipped from V and 4 bases from J, the junction kept 19 bases outside the gene matches. Germline V gene sequence: CDR1 GEAIGNYY, CDR2 EKD. Written as DNA, the CDR3 is TGTGCCTGTAAACCTACTGGGGGATACGCGAGCGAATACAACGATAAACTCATCTTT. Protein sequence: CACKPTGGYASEYNDKLIF.

This clone came up a few times. A read error is the likely source, as a far larger clone sits one nucleotide away. The chain couples TRDV2 to TRDJ1, with D possibly being TRDD3 (5 bases). With 0 bases removed from V and 0 bases from J, the gap between germline ends came to 13 bases. Germline V lookup: CDR1 GEAIGNYY, CDR2 EKD. This CDR3 region has 16 residues. The CDR3 region is CACDTGRGGNTDKLIF. The DNA for the CDR3 is TGTGCCTGTGACACCGGGAGAGGGGGCAACACCGATAAACTCATCTTT.

This clone appeared a few times. This is likely an artifact of a read error, given a far larger clone one base away. This chain connects TRDV2 to TRDJ1, with 9 nucleotides matching TRDD3. Germline V gene data show CDR1 as GEAIGNYY and CDR2 as EKD. CDR3 length equals 18 residues. Trimming took 3 bases from V and 0 from J; bases not matched to a gene: 13. CDR3 DNA sequence: TGTGCCTGTGACGCGACCCGGGGGATACACTTAGACACCGATAAACTCATCTTT. It codes for CACDATRGIHLDTDKLIF.

In this sample, this clone turned up a few times. This DNA's translation and the protein TCRdb lists, from a much larger clone, do not match at residue 12, likely due to a read error; the protein shown is translated from the DNA. The genes are TRDV2 and TRDJ1, with 11 nucleotides matching TRDD3. Trimming at V came to 3 bases and at J to 1 base, leaving 12 bases not matched to a gene. The germline V gene encodes CDR1 GEAIGNYY and CDR2 EKD. CDR3 length: 18 residues. The CDR3, as DNA: TGTGCCTGTGACGCGACCTGGGGGATACACTTAGGCACCGATAAACTCATCTTT. Translating gives CACDATWGIHLGTDKLIF.

Details on this clone: The likely explanation is a read error, given a far larger clone one base away. Other DNA sequences in the sample encode the same CDR3. This chain joins TRDV2 and TRDJ1; TRDD3 matches 11 bases. The CDR3 sequence is 18 residues long. The ends lost 3 bases at V and 0 bases at J; junction bases unmatched: 11. CDR1 is GEAIGNYY, CDR2 EKD, per germline. The CDR3 sequence: CACDATWGIHLDTDKLIF. The DNA of the CDR3 is TGTGCCTGTGACGCCACCTGGGGGATACACTTAGACACCGATAAACTCATCTTT.

This clone has more than one count but fewer than ten. This DNA translates differently at residue 3 from the TCRdb protein, which is that of a much larger clone; a read error is likely, and the protein shown is the DNA's own translation. This chain connects TRDV2 to TRDJ1, with 8 bases lining up with TRDD3. CDR3 size: 17 residues. CDR1 and CDR2 from the germline V gene are GEAIGNYY and EKD. Written as DNA, the CDR3 is TGTGCCTGGGACACCGTAGCTGGGGGAGATTACACCGATAAACTCATCTTT. Its protein is CAWDTVAGGDYTDKLIF.

The table lists this clone with a few counts. For this DNA, TCRdb reports the protein of a much larger clone, which diverges at residue 7, most likely from a read error; the protein presented here is translated directly from the DNA. The chain couples TRDV2 to TRDJ1; 9 positions agree with TRDD3. No J segment appears in TCRdb, so it was assigned here by matching the sequence to germline. This CDR3 is built from 17 residues. The germline gives CDR1 GEAIGNYY, CDR2 EKD. Unmatched junction bases numbered 7, after V lost 0 bases and J lost 0 bases. CDR3 sequence reads: CACDTVTGGDYTDKLIF. The DNA for the CDR3 is TGTGCCTGTGACACCGTAACTGGGGGAGATTACACCGATAAACTCATCTTT.

With regard to this clone: A far larger clone is off by one base, so a read error is likely. The chain combines TRDV2 with TRDJ1, with 11 bases fitting TRDD3. This CDR3 is built from 18 residues. Germline values: CDR1 GEAIGNYY, CDR2 EKD. The CDR3 spells CACDATWGIHLDTDKPIF. The CDR3 region has the DNA TGTGCCTGTGACGCGACCTGGGGGATACACTTAGACACCGATAAACCCATCTTT.

A note on this clone: A far larger clone lies a single base away; this is likely a read error. Other DNA sequences in the sample encode the same CDR3. The chain employs TRDV2 and TRDJ1, with TRDD3 as a possible D gene (6 bases). TCRdb gives no J gene; it was assigned here by matching the DNA to germline. The CDR3 covers 17 residues. The V end was cut by 0 bases, the J end by 0 bases, with 16 bases between. The germline CDR1 and CDR2 sequences are GEAIGNYY and EKD. CDR3 nucleotides: TGTGCCTGTGACACCGTAGCCGGGGGAGATTACACCGATAAACTCATCTTT. Translation: CACDTVAGGDYTDKLIF.

The chain uses TRDV2 and TRDJ2; 11 nucleotides match TRDD3. Because TCRdb records no J gene, it was assigned here through a match of the DNA to germline. Trimming removed 2 bases from V and 0 bases from J; junction bases left unmatched: 1. CDR1 and CDR2 from the germline V gene are GEAIGNYY and EKD. The CDR3 covers 16 residues. The CDR3 here is CACDILGDTLTAQLFF. The CDR3 bases are TGTGCCTGTGACATACTGGGGGATACTTTGACAGCACAACTCTTCTTT.

This clone was detected a few times. This likely traces to a read error, being one base from a far larger clone. Other DNA sequences from this sample encode an identical CDR3 as well. The rearrangement joins TRDV2 to TRDJ1; 11 bases map to TRDD3. Germline CDR1 reads GEAIGNYY; CDR2 reads EKD. Germline trimming cut 3 bases from V and 0 bases from J; bases unmatched to any gene: 11. The CDR3 contains 18 residues. CDR3 bases: TGTGCCTGTGACGCGACCTGGGGGATACACCTAGACACCGATAAACTCATCTTT. Protein sequence: CACDATWGIHLDTDKLIF.

As concerns this clone: The amino acid sequence in TCRdb belongs to a much larger clone and departs from this DNA's translation at residue 9, likely a sequencing read error; the sequence shown is translated from the DNA. This chain uses TRDV2 with TRDJ1, with 7 bases lining up with TRDD3. The germline CDR1 and CDR2 sequences are GEAIGNYY and EKD. The V segment lost 3 bases and the J segment 0 bases; nucleotides outside the gene matches: 15. The CDR3 sequence is 18 residues long. CDR3 protein: CACDATWGLHLDTDKLIF. DNA for the CDR3: TGTGCCTGTGACGCGACCTGGGGGTTACACTTAGACACCGATAAACTCATCTTT.

About this clone: This DNA's translation differs at residue 4 from TCRdb's protein, which comes from a much larger clone; a read error is likely, and the protein shown is translated from the DNA. This sequence joins TRDV2 and TRDJ1; the match to TRDD3 covers 8 bases. TCRdb leaves out the J gene; it was filled in here by matching the DNA to germline. The CDR3 spans 17 residues. CDR1 is GEAIGNYY, CDR2 EKD, per germline. The CDR3 coding sequence is TGTGCCTGTGGCACCGTAGCTGGGGGAGATTACACCGATAAACTCATCTTT. Its translation is CACGTVAGGDYTDKLIF.

With regard to this clone: This likely came from a read error, as a far larger clone is one base away. The V gene is TRDV2, the J gene TRDJ1, with TRDD3 matching 8 bases. Trimming took 0 bases from V and 3 from J; bases not matched to a gene: 11. The CDR3 covers 17 residues. CDR1 is GEAIGNYY and CDR2 is EKD in the germline V gene. Here the CDR3 reads CACDTVAGGDYADKLIF. CDR3 nucleotide sequence: TGTGCCTGTGACACCGTAGCTGGGGGAGATTACGCCGATAAACTCATCTTT.

The chain is built from TRDV2 and TRDJ1; TRDD3 matches 9 bases. TCRdb supplies no J gene; here it was assigned by aligning the nucleotide sequence to germline. The CDR3 has 18 amino acids. V lost 3 bases to trimming and J lost 0 bases; unmatched junction nucleotides: 13. Germline lookup yields CDR1 GEAIGNYY and CDR2 EKD. DNA of the CDR3: TGTGCCTGTGACCCGGCTGGTACTGGGGGACCCCACACCGATAAACTCATCTTT. Translating gives CACDPAGTGGPHTDKLIF.

A note on this clone: TCRdb lists the protein of a much larger clone for this DNA, which differs at residue 6, so this is likely a read error; the protein given here is translated from the DNA itself. V is TRDV2 and J is TRDJ1, with 8 bases fitting TRDD3. The J gene was not available in TCRdb and was assigned here by matching the DNA to germline segments. Germline V gene lookup returns CDR1 GEAIGNYY and CDR2 EKD. V was clipped by 0 bases and J by 0 bases; unmatched bases: 8. The CDR3 totals 17 residues. This CDR3 is CACDTAAGGDYTDKLIF. In nucleotides, the CDR3 is TGTGCCTGTGACACCGCAGCTGGGGGAGATTACACCGATAAACTCATCTTT.